The 21 T cell receptor beta chains listed next were all sequenced from one sample in a study of immune characterization of retroperitoneal liposarcoma. Each CDR3 protein is one row after TCRdb ran MiXCR on the PCR reads. The sample lists over 1,500 distinct CDR3 sequences, about 45% occurring once. Sequencing used tumor tissue. The receptors come from a female donor with retroperitoneal liposarcoma.

The chain is built from TRBV7-8 and TRBJ2-1; 14 bases match TRBD2. The CDR3 spans 16 residues. The J segment lost 8 bases and the V segment lost 5 bases, leaving 8 bases of the junction unmatched. Germline loops: CDR1 SGHVS, CDR2 FQNEAQ. In DNA form, the CDR3 reads TGTGCCAGCAGCCCGAGACTAGCGGGGGGGATAGATGAGCAGTTCTTC. Translating it yields CASSPRLAGGIDEQFF.

CDR3 DNA: TGTGCCAGCAGTGATAAGCGGGGGGGCGGGGATGAGCAGTACTTC. It translates to CASSDKRGGGDEQYF. The genes are TRBV6-5 and TRBJ2-5; TRBD2 matches 10 bases. The CDR3 has 15 amino acids. Germline CDR1 is MNHEY and CDR2 is SVGAGI. V was clipped by 5 bases and J by 11 bases; unmatched bases: 14.

The chain joins TRBV11-3 to TRBJ2-3, with 10 bases fitting TRBD2. The J call may be incorrect, as the DNA end agrees better with TRBJ2-5. The CDR3 runs 15 residues. CDR1 is SGHNT, CDR2 YENEEA, per germline. The CDR3 loop reads CASSPGTSDQETQYF. In DNA form, the CDR3 reads TGTGCCAGCAGCCCTGGGACTAGCGATCAAGAGACCCAGTACTTC.

This chain uses TRBV7-6 with TRBJ2-6; D unclear. CDR3 length equals 15 residues. V was pared by 3 bases and J by 1 base, with 7 bases between. The germline V gene encodes CDR1 SGHVS and CDR2 FNYEAQ. The chain's CDR3 is CASSFTASGANVLTF. CDR3 nucleotide sequence: TGTGCCAGCAGCTTTACTGCATCTGGGGCCAACGTCCTGACTTTC.

The V call is TRBV27, the J call TRBJ2-5; D is possibly TRBD1 or TRBD2 (5 bases each). With the DNA end fitting TRBJ2-1 better, the J assignment may be wrong. The CDR3 spans 16 residues. Germline V gene data show CDR1 as MNHEY and CDR2 as SMNVEV (reference sequence). The CDR3 DNA reads as TGTGCCAGCAGTTTATCGGACATAGGACGGGGCAATGAGCAGTTCTTC. This encodes CASSLSDIGRGNEQFF.

V and J are TRBV6-1 and TRBJ1-1; D is unclear. The CDR3 length is 11 residues. Between the trimmed V and J ends, which lost 9 bases and 4 bases, there was a span of 9 bases. The V gene's germline CDR1 is MNHNS and CDR2 SASEGT. The chain's CDR3 is CASIRFTEAFF. CDR3 sequence (DNA): TGTGCCAGTATTAGGTTCACTGAAGCTTTCTTT.

The V and J genes are TRBV6-6 and TRBJ2-1, with D tentatively TRBD2 (5 bases). The V gene's germline CDR1 is MNHNY and CDR2 SVGAGI (reference sequence). This CDR3 contains 12 residues. V gave up 3 bases and J gave up 8 bases, with 8 bases separating them. The CDR3 DNA is TGTGCCAGCAGTTATCTAGCTCATGAGCAGTTCTTC. This translates into CASSYLAHEQFF.

V gene TRBV6-8 combines with J gene TRBJ2-2, with D perhaps matching TRBD1 (6 bases). Germline-derived CDR1 and CDR2 are MNHGY and SAAAGT. The CDR3 is made up of 15 amino acids. Deletions cut 2 bases from V and 0 bases from J, with 7 bases between. The CDR3 sequence is CASSYGQPNTGELFF. Here the CDR3 DNA reads TGTGCCAGCAGTTACGGACAGCCGAACACCGGGGAGCTGTTTTTT.

The chain is built from TRBV7-8 and TRBJ2-5; D call uncertain. Trimming took 1 base from V and 5 from J, leaving 17 bases between them. This CDR3 comprises 16 residues. Germline V gene lookup returns CDR1 SGHVS and CDR2 FQNEAQ. The CDR3 reads CASSLEGRSPLETQYF. The CDR3 DNA follows: TGTGCCAGCAGCTTAGAGGGCCGGAGCCCGTTGGAGACCCAGTACTTC.

This clonotype was seen only a few times. The J gene is TRBJ2-1, the V gene TRBV6-1, with 9 bases identical to TRBD1. The CDR3 totals 15 residues. The germline V gene encodes CDR1 MNHNS and CDR2 SASEGT. V trimming: 6 bases; J trimming: 13 bases; junction bases outside the gene matches: 16. The CDR3 bases are TGTGCCAGCAGCCCACAGGGGGCGCGCCAAGAGACCCAGTTCTTC. It codes for CASSPQGARQETQFF.

Only a few counts were recorded for this clonotype. This rearrangement joins TRBV6-1 to TRBJ2-1; D unclear. Germline V gives CDR1 MNHNS, CDR2 SASEGT. The CDR3 spans 13 residues. V was cut by 6 bases and J by 13 bases, with 19 bases left in between. The DNA for the CDR3 is TGTGCCAGCAGCTGGGGTATCCGAGAGACCCAGTTCTTC. Translated: CASSWGIRETQFF.

The chain is built from TRBV11-3 and TRBJ2-1, with 10 bases that match TRBD2. Trimming took 1 base from V and 6 from J; bases not matched to a gene: 3. Per germline, CDR1 SGHNT and CDR2 YENEEA. This CDR3 has 15 residues. The CDR3 sequence: CASSLVGLAANEQFF. CDR3 sequence (DNA): TGTGCCAGCAGCTTAGTAGGACTAGCGGCCAATGAGCAGTTCTTC.

The CDR3 region has the DNA TGTGCCAGCAGTGAAATGGTAGGTGGGTTCTACGAGCAGTTCTTC. Encoded protein: CASSEMVGGFYEQFF. This chain uses TRBV6-1 with TRBJ2-4; D ambiguous. The closer fit of TRBJ2-1 to the DNA end suggests the J call may be wrong. The length of the CDR3 is 15 residues. CDR1 is MNHNS and CDR2 is SASEGT in the germline V gene.

This clonotype came up a few times. This chain connects TRBV7-2 to TRBJ2-1; D perhaps matches TRBD1 (6 bases). Trimming took 6 bases from V and 13 from J, leaving 28 bases between them. The CDR3 runs 16 residues. Germline V gives CDR1 SGHTA, CDR2 FQGNSA. The CDR3 spells CASSSDRSLALNIQFF. The DNA for the CDR3 is TGTGCCAGCAGTTCGGACAGAAGCTTAGCGTTAAACATTCAGTTCTTC.

This chain joins TRBV6-9 and TRBJ2-1; 11 bases fit TRBD2. Germline trimming cut 11 bases from V and 7 bases from J; bases unmatched to any gene: 7. CDR3 length equals 13 residues. In germline, CDR1 is MNHGY, CDR2 SVAAGI. DNA of the CDR3: TGTGCCGGCCGACTAGCGGGAAGGAATGAGCAGTTCTTC. Translating gives CAGRLAGRNEQFF.

The J gene is TRBJ2-2, the V gene TRBV7-2; D is undetermined. Trimming left V 5 bases short and J 1 base short, with 11 bases between. The CDR3 extends over 15 amino acids. Germline CDR1 SGHTA, CDR2 FQGNSA. Written as DNA, the CDR3 is TGTGCCAGCAGCCTCACTACTATGAACACCGGGGAGCTGTTTTTT. Amino acids: CASSLTTMNTGELFF. Full variable domain (missing parts from reference TRBV7-2 and TRBJ2-2): GAGVSQSPSNKVTEKGKDVELRCDPISGHTALYWYRQSLGQGLEFLIYFQGNSAPDKSGLPSDRFSAERTGGSVSTLTIQRTQQEDSAVYLCASSLTTMNTGELFFGEGSRLTVL.

By share of the sample, this clonotype is large. This rearrangement joins TRBV6-1 to TRBJ1-6, with D maybe TRBD1 (5 bases). Trimming stripped 5 bases from V and 5 bases from J, with 13 bases between. The CDR3 spans 15 residues. Germline CDR1 reads MNHNS; CDR2 reads SASEGT. The CDR3 region is CASSLDAGDNSPLHF. CDR3 DNA: TGTGCCAGCAGTCTAGACGCGGGGGATAATTCACCCCTCCACTTT.

This clonotype was observed a few times. This chain joins TRBV7-2 and TRBJ2-1, with 11 nucleotides matching TRBD1. The J call may be in error: the DNA end matches TRBJ2-7 better. CDR3 length: 16 amino acids. CDR1 and CDR2 from the germline V gene are SGHTA and FQGNSA. CDR3 nucleotides: TGTGCCAGCAGCCGGGGACAGGGGGGACTCTCCTACGAGCAGTACTTC. It is translated as CASSRGQGGLSYEQYF.

The gene calls are TRBV6-6 and TRBJ1-1, with D maybe TRBD1 (6 bases). Trimming left V 2 bases short and J 2 bases short, with 9 bases between. Germline CDR1 reads MNHNY; CDR2 reads SVGAGI (reference sequence). The CDR3 runs 14 residues. CDR3 in amino acids: CASSYGRGNTEAFF. The CDR3 nucleotides read TGTGCCAGCAGTTACGGCAGGGGAAACACTGAAGCTTTCTTT.

V usage is TRBV6-1 and J usage is TRBJ2-5; no reliable D call. The closer fit of TRBJ2-7 to the DNA end suggests the J call may be wrong. Germline V lookup: CDR1 MNHNS, CDR2 SASEGT. The CDR3 totals 14 residues. The chain's CDR3 is CASSEEYGTYEQYF. The CDR3 bases are TGTGCCAGCAGTGAAGAGTACGGAACCTACGAGCAGTACTTC.

The chain joins TRBV6-1 to TRBJ1-1; 8 bases agree with TRBD1. CDR3 length: 15 amino acids. The V gene's germline CDR1 is MNHNS and CDR2 SASEGT. V lost 6 bases to trimming and J lost 8 bases; unmatched junction nucleotides: 14. CDR3 amino acids: CASRVNYRGMEEAFF. In nucleotides, the CDR3 is TGTGCCAGCAGAGTAAATTACAGGGGGATGGAGGAAGCTTTCTTT.